This T cell receptor beta chain appears in the sequencing data of a study of T-cell memory formation after mild COVID-19. Overall study context: Largely, TCR clusters stayed within a single donor.

TCR alpha and TCR beta cDNA libraries carrying sample barcodes and UMIs were produced by 5'RACE using constant-segment primers. MiXCR was run by TCRdb on the 5' RACE reads, yielding one entry per CDR3 protein. The data hold about 120,000 distinct CDR3 sequences, with 15% to 20% observed a single time. CDR3 length equals 15 residues. V lost 7 bases to trimming and J lost 4 bases; unmatched junction nucleotides: 7. General study findings and limits: Contracting CD8+ clones were enriched in EMRA, CD4+ mainly in CM and EM. Second-wave clones with a day 37 peak had unconfirmed SARS-CoV-2 specificity.

In regard to this clonotype: Antigen unknown.

This receptor was taken from an adult woman who had mild COVID-19 (a few samples of this study predate the infection). Cell type and time point are not known. The sample was PBMCs or a T cell subset sorted from them (not recorded which). The V and J genes are TRBV12-3 or TRBV12-4 and TRBJ2-2; TRBD1 matches at 9 bases. The CDR3 is CASTLGDRVTGELFF. CDR3 in DNA: TGTGCCAGCACCTTGGGGGACAGGGTCACCGGGGAGCTGTTTTTT.